What follows are 12 T cell receptor beta chains derived from one specimen sequenced in a study of Graves' ophthalmopathy and Graves' hyperthyroidism. RNA transcripts served as template for amplifying TCR beta CDR3 sequences. First-round RT-PCR relied on HTBI primers, and a second-round multiplex PCR came next. TCRdb independently ran MiXCR on the multiplex PCR reads; one entry per CDR3 protein. The sample lists hundreds of thousands of distinct CDR3 sequences, 45% occurring once. Sequencing was performed on peripheral blood. These receptors all come from an adult man with Graves' ophthalmopathy.

Note on this clonotype: This CDR3 is missing its conserved last phenylalanine or tryptophan, likely due to a read error. The limits of the CDR3 on the DNA are not certain, so only TCRdb's listed CDR3 is given. The V and J genes are TRBV5-4 and TRBJ2-7; the tabulated D call, TRBD2, remains unverified against the DNA. The CDR3 is 8 residues long, counting both termini. Germline V gene sequence: CDR1 SGHNT, CDR2 YYREEE (reference sequence). The CDR3 protein is CASSRLAG.

This clonotype has just a few counts. The chain recombines TRBV7-8 with TRBJ1-2, with D possibly matching TRBD1 (6 bases). Germline values: CDR1 SGHVS, CDR2 FQNEAQ. The CDR3 runs 14 residues. Trimming stripped 3 bases from V and 3 bases from J, with 11 bases between. This chain's CDR3 is CASSLGRGYYGYTF. DNA of the CDR3: TGTGCCAGCAGCTTGGGCAGGGGCTACTATGGCTACACCTTC.

The rearrangement links TRBV19 to TRBJ2-7, with a possible D match to TRBD1 (5 bases). This CDR3 has 13 residues. Germline CDR1 is LNHDA and CDR2 is SQIVND (reference sequence). The V end lost 1 base, the J end lost 4 bases, and 8 bases lay between the germline ends. The CDR3 sequence is CASSIGQIYEQYF. The CDR3 DNA is TGTGCCAGTAGTATAGGACAGATTTACGAGCAGTACTTC. Complete variable domain (other parts from reference TRBV19 and TRBJ2-7): DGGITQSPKYLFRKEGQNVTLSCEQNLNHDAMYWYRQDPGQGLRLIYYSQIVNDFQKGDIAEGYSVSREKKESFPLTVTSAQKNPTAFYLCASSIGQIYEQYFGPGTRLTVT.

In this sample, this clonotype turned up a few times. The gene calls are TRBV4-1 and TRBJ2-5; D is uncertain. Trimming left V 4 bases short and J 3 bases short, with 9 bases between. This CDR3 is built from 13 residues. The germline V gene encodes CDR1 MGHRA and CDR2 YSYEKL. CDR3 region: CASSRPEEETQYF. CDR3 nucleotides: TGCGCCAGCAGCCGTCCAGAGGAAGAGACCCAGTACTTC.

The sample holds one count of this clonotype. The chain recombines TRBV20-1 with TRBJ2-7; D gene unclear. CDR1 and CDR2 (germline): DFQATT, SNEGSKA (reference sequence). Trimming took off 6 bases at V and 0 bases at J, with 9 bases between the two ends. This CDR3 has 12 residues. CDR3 nucleotide sequence: TGCAGTGCCGAGCCCGCCTCCTACGAGCAGTACTTC. This codes for CSAEPASYEQYF.

This sequence joins TRBV9 and TRBJ1-1; possibly TRBD1 for D (5 bases). CDR1 is SGDLS, CDR2 YYNGEE, per germline. The CDR3 contains 16 residues. Trimming shortened V by 4 bases and J by 0 bases, and 16 bases separated the two germline ends. CDR3 sequence (DNA): TGTGCCAGCAGCCCCTTCGTGGCAGGGCTGAACACTGAAGCTTTCTTT. Translating it yields CASSPFVAGLNTEAFF.

The V and J genes are TRBV12-3 or TRBV12-4 and TRBJ2-5; D perhaps matches TRBD1 (5 bases). V dropped 2 bases and J dropped 5 bases, with 15 bases sitting between them. This CDR3 contains 15 residues. The CDR3 is CASSLRGSFGETQYF. The DNA of the CDR3 is TGTGCCAGCAGTTTAAGGGGTTCGTTTGGGGAGACCCAGTACTTC.

This clonotype was seen a handful of times. This chain joins TRBV6-1 and TRBJ1-1, with 9 bases fitting TRBD1. V dropped 6 bases and J dropped 6; count of bases not matched to a gene: 17. Germline V gene lookup returns CDR1 MNHNS and CDR2 SASEGT. The CDR3 loop spans 17 amino acids. CDR3 bases: TGTGCCAGCAGCCCAAAGCTCACGGACAGGGGATTAGCTGAAGCTTTCTTT. Translating gives CASSPKLTDRGLAEAFF.

This rearrangement joins TRBV20-1 to TRBJ1-2; D is unresolved. CDR1 and CDR2 from the germline V gene are DFQATT and SNEGSKA (reference sequence). This CDR3 is built from 15 residues. The V end lost 4 bases, the J end lost 1 base, and 16 bases lay between the germline ends. The CDR3 bases are TGCAGTGCTAAGCTTCCTTACCGATATAACTATGGCTACACCTTC. Its protein product is CSAKLPYRYNYGYTF.

The chain employs TRBV20-1 and TRBJ1-1, with TRBD1 matching over 7 bases. V trimming: 6 bases; J trimming: 1 base; junction bases outside the gene matches: 8. This CDR3 contains 14 residues. CDR1 and CDR2 from the germline V gene are DFQATT and SNEGSKA (reference sequence). The CDR3 DNA follows: TGCAGTGCCTACAAGGGACAGTCGAACACTGAAGCTTTCTTT. Translating it yields CSAYKGQSNTEAFF.

The chain employs TRBV29-1 and TRBJ1-1; 9 positions agree with TRBD1. CDR1 is SQVTM and CDR2 is ANQGSEA in the germline V gene. With 7 bases clipped from V and 8 bases from J, the junction kept 20 bases outside the gene matches. The CDR3 is made up of 16 amino acids. The chain's CDR3 is CSALPRLGGQGEEAFF. DNA for the CDR3: TGCAGCGCGCTGCCCAGGCTTGGGGGACAGGGAGAGGAAGCTTTCTTT. Based on the CDR3 plus reference TRBV29-1 and TRBJ1-1, the full variable domain is SAVISQKPSRDICQRGTSLTIQCQVDSQVTMMFWYRQQPGQSLTLIATANQGSEATYESGFVIDKFPISRPNLTFSTLTVSNMSPEDSSIYLCSALPRLGGQGEEAFFGQGTRLTVV.

In DNA, the CDR3 is TGTGCCACCAGTGAGGCGACAGGGGCCGGCTATGGCTACACCTTC. It codes for CATSEATGAGYGYTF. The gene calls are TRBV24-1 and TRBJ1-2; 8 positions agree with TRBD1. CDR1 is KGHDR, CDR2 SFDVKD, per germline. The CDR3 covers 15 residues. Trimming at V came to 4 bases and at J to 4 bases, leaving 7 bases not matched to a gene.